This TCR beta chain was retrieved from a study of CD8 T cells in Susac syndrome. An amount of RNA that ranged from roughly 0.5 to 1 ug was reverse transcribed with random hexamers. TCRdb redid the calling of the immunoSEQ multiplex PCR reads with MiXCR, one entry per CDR3 protein. The sample yields some 220,000 distinct CDR3 sequences, around 95% seen once. The sequence came from a human donor with multiple sclerosis. The sequenced material came from CD4+ T cells from PBMCs.

CDR3 region: CASSHTSGRPSYNEQFF. CDR3 bases: TGTGCCAGCAGTCATACTAGCGGGAGGCCATCCTACAATGAGCAGTTCTTC. This chain joins TRBV27 and TRBJ2-1; 12 nucleotides align to TRBD2. CDR1 is MNHEY, CDR2 SMNVEV, per germline (reference sequence). V shed 5 bases, J shed 1 base, and the junction held 6 bases outside the gene matches. The CDR3 spans 17 residues.